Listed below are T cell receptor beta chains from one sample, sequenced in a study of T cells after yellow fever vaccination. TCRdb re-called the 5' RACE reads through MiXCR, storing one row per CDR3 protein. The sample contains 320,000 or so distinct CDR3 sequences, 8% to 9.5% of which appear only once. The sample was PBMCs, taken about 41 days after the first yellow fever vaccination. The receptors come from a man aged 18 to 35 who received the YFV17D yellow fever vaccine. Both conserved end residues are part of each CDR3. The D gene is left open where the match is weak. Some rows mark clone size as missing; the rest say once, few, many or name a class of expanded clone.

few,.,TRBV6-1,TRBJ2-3,CASSEGGRGGTDTQYF,TGTGCCAGCAGTGAAGGGGGGCGCGGGGGTACAGATACGCAGTATTTT
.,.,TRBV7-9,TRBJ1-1,CASSLVGGPRKSEAFF,TGTGCCAGCAGCTTAGTGGGGGGGCCTAGAAAATCTGAAGCTTTCTTT
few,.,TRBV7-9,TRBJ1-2,CASSSPELGDYGYTF,TGTGCCAGCAGCTCCCCTGAGCTAGGTGACTATGGCTACACCTTC
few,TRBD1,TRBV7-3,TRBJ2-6,CASTGTGDSGANVLTF,TGTGCCAGCACGGGGACAGGAGACTCTGGGGCCAACGTCCTGACTTTC
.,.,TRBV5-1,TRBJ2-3,CASSLAGGVSTDTQYF,TGCGCCAGCAGCTTGGCCGGAGGTGTTAGCACAGATACGCAGTATTTT
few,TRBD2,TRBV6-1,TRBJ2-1,CASRRSSGAIHNEQFF,TGTGCCAGCAGACGATCTAGCGGGGCTATCCACAATGAGCAGTTCTTC
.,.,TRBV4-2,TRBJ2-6,CASTLGRFSGANVLTF,TGTGCCAGTACTTTGGGGCGGTTCTCTGGGGCCAACGTCCTGACTTTC
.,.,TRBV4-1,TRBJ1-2,CASSQAFGYGYTF,TGCGCCAGCAGCCAAGCGTTCGGGTATGGCTACACCTTC
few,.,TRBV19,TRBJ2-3,CASSWRRTGSSTDTQYF,TGTGCCAGTAGTTGGCGGCGGACGGGTTCTAGCACAGATACGCAGTATTTT
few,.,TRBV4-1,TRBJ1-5,CASSQGSQPQHF,TGCGCCAGCAGCCAAGGAAGTCAGCCCCAGCATTTT
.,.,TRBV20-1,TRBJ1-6,CSAFTSGVNSPLHF,TGCAGTGCTTTCACTTCCGGAGTGAATTCACCCCTCCACTTT
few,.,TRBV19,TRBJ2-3,CASSINLRTAQYF,TGTGCCAGTAGTATAAATCTGAGGACGGCGCAGTATTTT
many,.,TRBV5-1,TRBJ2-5,CASSLTWDGGTQYF,TGCGCCAGCAGCTTGACCTGGGACGGCGGGACCCAGTACTTC
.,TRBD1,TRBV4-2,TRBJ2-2,CASSPVTGERELFF,TGTGCCAGCAGCCCGGTGACAGGGGAGCGGGAGCTGTTTTTT
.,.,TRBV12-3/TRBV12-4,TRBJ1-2,CASSLGLGYGYTF,TGTGCCAGCAGCCTGGGACTCGGCTATGGCTACACCTTC
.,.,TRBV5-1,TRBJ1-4,CASSFLGAGSNEKRFF,TGCGCCAGCAGCTTCCTCGGGGCGGGATCTAATGAAAAACGGTTTTTT
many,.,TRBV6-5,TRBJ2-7,CASSYSTDRRKYEQYF,TGTGCCAGCAGTTACTCGACGGACAGACGAAAGTACGAGCAGTACTTC
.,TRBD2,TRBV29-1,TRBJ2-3,CSVDTAGGPDTQYF,TGCAGCGTTGATACAGCGGGGGGCCCAGATACGCAGTATTTT
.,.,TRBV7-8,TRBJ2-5,CASSFTVKQETQYF,TGTGCCAGCAGCTTCACGGTCAAACAAGAGACCCAGTACTTC
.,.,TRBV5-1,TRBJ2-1,CASNPGPDFYNEQFF,TGCGCCAGCAACCCGGGCCCAGACTTCTACAATGAGCAGTTCTTC
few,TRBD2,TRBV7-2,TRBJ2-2,CASSQLVGGTGELFF,TGTGCCAGCAGCCAGTTGGTCGGGGGGACTGGGGAGCTGTTTTTT
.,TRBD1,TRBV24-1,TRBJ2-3,CATSGQGITDTQYF,TGTGCCACCAGTGGACAGGGGATCACAGATACGCAGTATTTT
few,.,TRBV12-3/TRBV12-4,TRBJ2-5,CASSTDTGETQYF,TGTGCCAGCAGTACGGACACTGGGGAGACCCAGTACTTC
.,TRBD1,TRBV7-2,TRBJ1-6,CASSPVTGESPLHF,TGTGCCAGCAGCCCAGTAACAGGGGAATCACCCCTCCACTTT
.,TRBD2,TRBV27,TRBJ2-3,CATRGGARFRDTQYF,TGTGCCACCCGGGGGGGGGCGCGATTCAGAGATACGCAGTATTTT
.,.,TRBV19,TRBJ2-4,CASSIVRDFFGENIQYF,TGTGCCAGTAGTATAGTCCGTGATTTCTTTGGGGAAAACATTCAGTACTTC
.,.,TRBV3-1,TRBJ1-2,CASSQDVGGYGYTF,TGTGCCAGCAGCCAAGATGTAGGGGGCTATGGCTACACCTTC
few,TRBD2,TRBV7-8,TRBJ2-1,CASSPRRRGADGQFF,TGTGCCAGCAGTCCTCGAAGGCGGGGGGCAGATGGGCAGTTCTTC
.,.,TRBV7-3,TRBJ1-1,CASSLIPVGTEAFF,TGTGCCAGCAGCTTAATACCGGTAGGCACTGAAGCTTTCTTT
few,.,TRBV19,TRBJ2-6,CASSIVQRSGANVLTF,TGTGCCAGTAGTATAGTACAGCGCTCTGGGGCCAACGTCCTGACTTTC
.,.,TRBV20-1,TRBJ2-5,CSADSGTIRETQYF,TGCAGTGCAGATTCCGGGACGATCCGGGAGACCCAGTACTTC
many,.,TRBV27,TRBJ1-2,CASRPDSNYGYTF,TGTGCCAGCAGACCCGACAGTAACTATGGCTACACCTTC
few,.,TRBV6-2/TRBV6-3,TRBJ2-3,CASRSLPSTDTQYF,TGTGCCAGCAGGTCCCTGCCGAGCACAGATACGCAGTATTTT